This entry is about one T cell receptor (beta chain). The CDR3 is 14 amino acids. CDR1 is MNHNS and CDR2 is SASEGT in the germline V gene. V shed 0 bases and J shed 4 bases, with 10 bases lying between them. Each CDR3 protein gets one entry after TCRdb re-called the 5' RACE reads with MiXCR. The sample carries under 85,000 distinct CDR3 sequences, roughly 11% recorded once. This sample is drawn from a study of early T cells in non-severe SARS-CoV-2 infection. The sample in question was whole blood, obtained at baseline. The chain uses TRBV6-1 and TRBJ2-7; tentatively, D is TRBD1 or TRBD2 (5 bases each). The TCR comes from an adult who was a healthcare worker with PCR-confirmed SARS-CoV-2 infection or an uninfected control (not recorded which). The CDR3, as DNA: TGTGCCAGCAGTGAAGCCGGGAAGGGGTACGAGCAGTACTTC. This sequence encodes CASSEAGKGYEQYF.